The T cell receptor beta chain described here comes from a study of T-cell memory formation after mild COVID-19. Study-wide findings and caveats: There was a balanced CD4/CD8 profile in clones contracting day 15 to 85, and later expanders leaned CD4+. Of the contracting clones, CD4+ ones lay mainly in CM and EM, and CD8+ ones in EMRA.

Germline CDR1 is DFQATT and CDR2 is SNEGSKA (reference sequence). CDR3 size: 15 residues. Trimming cost V 1 base and J 8 bases, with 18 bases left between them. Turning to this clonotype: Its antigen is not known.

TCRdb recomputed calls from the 5' RACE reads with MiXCR, one row per CDR3 protein. Of over 450,000 distinct CDR3 sequences in the sample, about a fifth were seen once. The sample comprised PBMCs or a T cell subset sorted from them (not recorded which). The TCR originated in an adult woman who had mild COVID-19 (a few samples of this study predate the infection). Cell type and time point are not known. V gene TRBV20-1 combines with J gene TRBJ2-1, with D uncertain. The CDR3 DNA reads as TGCAGTGCTAGAGGTACTGGCGGTTTTAAGGATGAGCAGTTCTTC. Protein product: CSARGTGGFKDEQFF.